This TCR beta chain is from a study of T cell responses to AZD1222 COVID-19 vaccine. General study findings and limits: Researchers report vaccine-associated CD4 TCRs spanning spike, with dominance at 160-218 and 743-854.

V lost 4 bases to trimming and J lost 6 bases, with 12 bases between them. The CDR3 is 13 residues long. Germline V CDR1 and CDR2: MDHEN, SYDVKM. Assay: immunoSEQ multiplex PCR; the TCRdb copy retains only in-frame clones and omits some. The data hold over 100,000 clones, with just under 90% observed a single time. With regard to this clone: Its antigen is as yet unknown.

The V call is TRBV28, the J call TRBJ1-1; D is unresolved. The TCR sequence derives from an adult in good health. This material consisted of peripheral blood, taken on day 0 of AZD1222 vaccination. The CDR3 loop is CASSSGELAEAFF. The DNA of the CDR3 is TGTGCCAGCAGTTCCGGTGAGTTGGCTGAAGCTTTCTTT.